Listed below are T cell receptor beta chains from one sample, sequenced in a study of T-cell memory formation after mild COVID-19. TCRdb independently ran MiXCR on the 5' RACE reads; one entry per CDR3 protein. The sample records nearly 110,000 distinct CDR3 sequences, 14% being singletons. Sequencing was performed on PBMCs or a T cell subset sorted from them (not recorded which). These receptors came from a man aged 18 to 30 who had mild COVID-19 (a few samples of this study predate the infection). Cell type and time point are not known. CDR3s include the opening cysteine and the closing phenylalanine or tryptophan. The D gene is left open where the match is weak. Some rows mark clone size as missing; the rest say once, few, many or name a class of expanded clone.

>NA|TRBJ2-7|TRBV6-2/TRBV6-3|NA
CASRGTDTYEQYF
TGTGCCAGCAGAGGTACAGACACCTACGAGCAGTACTTC
>TRBD1|TRBJ1-1|TRBV7-3|few
CASSSTGTGDTEAFF
TGTGCCAGCAGCTCAACCGGGACAGGGGACACTGAAGCTTTCTTT
>NA|TRBJ1-5|TRBV20-1|NA
CSALAAYSNQPQHF
TGCAGTGCCCTCGCCGCTTATAGCAATCAGCCCCAGCATTTT
>NA|TRBJ2-3|TRBV11-1|NA
CASRSGNTQYF
TGTGCCAGCCGCAGCGGTAATACGCAGTATTTT
>NA|TRBJ1-6|TRBV5-1|NA
CASSLGRNNSPLHF
TGCGCCAGCAGCTTGGGAAGGAACAATTCACCCCTCCACTTT
>NA|TRBJ2-3|TRBV6-1|many
CASSEGHSTDTQYF
TGTGCCAGCAGTGAGGGACACAGCACAGATACGCAGTATTTT
>TRBD1|TRBJ1-2|TRBV27|NA
CASSLGGTGFNGYTF
TGTGCCAGCAGTTTAGGGGGGACAGGGTTTAATGGCTACACCTTC
>NA|TRBJ1-2|TRBV29-1|few
CSAYRVGGYTF
TGCAGCGCCTACAGGGTAGGCGGCTACACCTTC
>NA|TRBJ2-7|TRBV20-1|NA
CSAREEALYEQYF
TGCAGTGCTAGAGAGGAGGCCTTATACGAGCAGTACTTC
>NA|TRBJ1-1|TRBV29-1|NA
CSVRDDRIMNTEAFF
TGCAGCGTTAGAGATGACAGGATCATGAACACTGAAGCTTTCTTT
>NA|TRBJ1-1|TRBV5-5|few
CASSPRPGLNTEAFF
TGTGCCAGCAGCCCCCGGCCAGGTCTGAACACTGAAGCTTTCTTT
>NA|TRBJ2-3|TRBV7-9|few
CASILLGITDTQYF
TGTGCCAGCATACTACTAGGTATCACAGATACGCAGTATTTT
>TRBD1|TRBJ1-4|TRBV5-1|NA
CASSYDRGTVREKLFF
TGCGCCAGCAGCTACGACAGGGGAACTGTCAGAGAAAAACTGTTTTTT
>NA|TRBJ1-2|TRBV29-1|many
CSVRRGDGTLYGYTF
TGCAGCGTTCGGAGAGGTGACGGAACACTCTATGGCTACACCTTC
>NA|TRBJ1-1|TRBV5-1|NA
CASSSLGNTEAFF
TGCGCCAGCAGCTCCCTGGGCAACACTGAAGCTTTCTTT
>TRBD1|TRBJ1-1|TRBV7-3|NA
CASSASGGNTEAFF
TGTGCCAGCAGCGCTTCAGGGGGGAACACTGAAGCTTTCTTT
>TRBD2|TRBJ2-2|TRBV9|NA
CASSRRGDKPLPGELFF
TGTGCCAGCAGCCGGCGGGGGGACAAACCATTACCCGGGGAGCTGTTTTTT
>NA|TRBJ2-3|TRBV7-9|few
CASSINYQVGRDTQYF
TGTGCCAGCAGCATAAACTACCAAGTAGGCCGGGATACGCAGTATTTT
>NA|TRBJ1-4|TRBV7-2|NA
CASSLSPGATNEKLFF
TGTGCCAGCAGCTTAAGTCCAGGCGCAACTAATGAAAAACTGTTTTTT
>TRBD1|TRBJ2-5|TRBV2|NA
CASSEVGTGKETQYF
TGTGCCAGCAGTGAGGTCGGGACAGGGAAAGAGACCCAGTACTTC